A single TCR beta chain is shown here with its context. Its antigen is unknown. The record originates from a study of OX40 agonist ivuxolimab in advanced cancers. Background on the study: Three patients had partial responses: one hepatocellular carcinoma, two cutaneous melanoma. General study points: The authors also found low normalized T-cell clonal expansion in some nonresponders.

The ends were cut back, 2 bases at V and 5 bases at J, with 22 bases in the middle. The length of the CDR3 is 17 residues. The germline CDR1 and CDR2 sequences are SGHRS and YFSETQ. Produced via immunoSEQ multiplex PCR; TCRdb's table is partial and in-frame only. The sample holds about 66,000 clones, roughly 77% seen once. It was autoimmune disease history or systemic immunosuppression that excluded patients. This rearrangement joins TRBV5-1 to TRBJ2-5, with D perhaps assigned TRBD1 or TRBD2 (5 bases each). The sequencing used CD4+ or CD8+ T cells sorted from blood, collected in a trial of the OX40 agonist ivuxolimab. This receptor was taken from an adult with an advanced solid tumor such as melanoma, head and neck, liver or kidney cancer. The CDR3 spells CASSFLDGAVLYETQYF. The CDR3 region has the DNA TGCGCCAGCAGCTTTTTAGACGGGGCGGTCCTCTATGAGACCCAGTACTTC.